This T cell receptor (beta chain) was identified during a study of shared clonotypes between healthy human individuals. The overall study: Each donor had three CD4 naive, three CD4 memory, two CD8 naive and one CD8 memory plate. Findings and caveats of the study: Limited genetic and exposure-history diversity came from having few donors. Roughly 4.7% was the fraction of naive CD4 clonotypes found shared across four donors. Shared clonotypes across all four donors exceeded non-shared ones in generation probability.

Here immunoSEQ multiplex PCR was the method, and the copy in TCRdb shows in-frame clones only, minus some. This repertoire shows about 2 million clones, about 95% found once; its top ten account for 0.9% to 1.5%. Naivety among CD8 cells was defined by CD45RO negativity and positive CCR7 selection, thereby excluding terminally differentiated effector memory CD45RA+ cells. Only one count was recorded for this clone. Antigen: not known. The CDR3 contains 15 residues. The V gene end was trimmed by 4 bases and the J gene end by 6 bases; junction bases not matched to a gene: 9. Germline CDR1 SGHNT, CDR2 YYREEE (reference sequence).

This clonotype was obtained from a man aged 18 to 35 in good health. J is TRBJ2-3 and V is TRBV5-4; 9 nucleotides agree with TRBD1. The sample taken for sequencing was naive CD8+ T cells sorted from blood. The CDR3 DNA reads TGTGCCAGCAGCGACGGACAGGGGAGCGTGGATACGCAGTATTTT. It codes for CASSDGQGSVDTQYF.